This TCR beta chain is drawn from a study of Ad26.COV2.S vaccination and SARS-CoV-2 variants. Overall study context: A participant enrolled in the COV1001 Ad26.COV2.S trial arm provided the sample.

Per the germline V gene, CDR1 is MNHNY and CDR2 is SVGAGI (reference sequence). J gave up 7 bases and V 5 bases, and 16 bases lay outside the gene matches. CDR3 length: 17 residues. Study observations and caveats: TCR breadth and depth analyses may have underestimated total T cell responses.

Concerning this clone: Its antigen is unknown.

Sequencing used immunoSEQ multiplex PCR; TCRdb keeps in-frame clones, though not all of them. This repertoire shows hundreds of thousands of clones, 80% to 95% found once; its top ten account for 12%. Treatment reported: roughly 18 received Ad26.COV2.S at low or high dose, single or two shots; 5 received placebo; per-sample allocation not given. Vaccine and placebo recipients were sampled on day 63 after the first injection. It was an adult aged 18-55 years in Boston who was the donor. This chain uses TRBV6-6 with TRBJ2-1; 8 bases map to TRBD2. This specimen was peripheral blood, taken in a trial of Ad26.COV2.S vaccine versus placebo. The sequence was obtained from a person aged 18-60 years who received the Ad26.COV2.S COVID-19 vaccine or a placebo. The chain's CDR3 is CASSLFSGTRVGNEQFF. The DNA of the CDR3 is TGTGCCAGCAGTCTCTTCTCCGGGACTAGGGTCGGTAATGAGCAGTTCTTC.